These T cell receptor beta chains were read from a single sample in a study of cytomegalovirus exposure and HLA in healthy donors. The table came from immunoSEQ multiplex PCR; TCRdb's copy has only in-frame clones and leaves some out. The sample shows 130,000 to 150,000 clones, about 76% of them seen only once. Sequenced input: PBMCs. These TCRs come from a female donor in good health and CMV-seronegative. The conserved cysteine and the conserved F or W are not part of the CDR3 here. Each record gives: D gene, clone size, V gene, CDR3 protein. The D gene is left open where the match is weak. Size values are once, few and many counts, or a class for expanded clones, and some rows have none.

d_call: TRBD2
clone_size: .
v_call: TRBV7-8
cdr3_aa: ASSLARLASRTDTQY

d_call: .
clone_size: .
v_call: TRBV7-9
cdr3_aa: ASRAGTALDSGANVLT

d_call: .
clone_size: .
v_call: TRBV18
cdr3_aa: ASSLTGVNSPLH

d_call: .
clone_size: .
v_call: TRBV5-1
cdr3_aa: ASSLTDQETQY

d_call: .
clone_size: .
v_call: TRBV28
cdr3_aa: ATTGNSYEQY

d_call: TRBD1
clone_size: .
v_call: TRBV5-4
cdr3_aa: ASSSWDRGLRETQY

d_call: .
clone_size: .
v_call: TRBV19
cdr3_aa: ASSDYGGAF

d_call: .
clone_size: .
v_call: TRBV7-3
cdr3_aa: ASSFGDSLYGYT

d_call: TRBD1
clone_size: .
v_call: TRBV4-2
cdr3_aa: ASSQDLQGQVLNQPQH

d_call: .
clone_size: .
v_call: TRBV5-1
cdr3_aa: ASSGDSYGYT

d_call: .
clone_size: .
v_call: TRBV27
cdr3_aa: ASRRRGGNQPQH

d_call: TRBD1
clone_size: .
v_call: TRBV19
cdr3_aa: ASRRFSTGLGSYEQY

d_call: TRBD2
clone_size: .
v_call: TRBV11-3
cdr3_aa: ASSPGLAEDNEQF

d_call: TRBD2
clone_size: .
v_call: TRBV2
cdr3_aa: ASSSGRNSYEQY

d_call: TRBD2
clone_size: once
v_call: TRBV2
cdr3_aa: ASSSLAGRTSYEQY

d_call: TRBD1
clone_size: once
v_call: TRBV19
cdr3_aa: ASRTDRVPTEAF

d_call: TRBD2
clone_size: .
v_call: TRBV4-1
cdr3_aa: ASSQAYSGGVSSNEQF

d_call: .
clone_size: .
v_call: TRBV6-6
cdr3_aa: ASSSNTGELF

d_call: TRBD1
clone_size: .
v_call: TRBV5-1
cdr3_aa: ASSITGTANSPLH

d_call: TRBD2
clone_size: .
v_call: TRBV7-9
cdr3_aa: ASSLALSSGRASTDTQY

d_call: .
clone_size: .
v_call: TRBV5-1
cdr3_aa: ASSLVGGAGPYGYT

d_call: .
clone_size: .
v_call: TRBV14
cdr3_aa: ASSQGGRAETQY

d_call: TRBD1
clone_size: once
v_call: TRBV6-5
cdr3_aa: ASHRGEYNSPLH

d_call: TRBD2
clone_size: .
v_call: TRBV18
cdr3_aa: ASSPPILAGGTQY

d_call: .
clone_size: .
v_call: TRBV7-9
cdr3_aa: ASSLGGSGQETQY

d_call: TRBD1
clone_size: .
v_call: TRBV7-2
cdr3_aa: ASSYGTGNGYT

d_call: .
clone_size: .
v_call: TRBV13
cdr3_aa: ASSLSNYEQY

d_call: .
clone_size: once
v_call: TRBV27
cdr3_aa: ASSLSGDGETQY

d_call: .
clone_size: .
v_call: TRBV4-1
cdr3_aa: ASSQRQGTGELF

d_call: TRBD2
clone_size: .
v_call: TRBV2
cdr3_aa: ASSAPGLASYNEQF

d_call: TRBD1
clone_size: .
v_call: TRBV25-1
cdr3_aa: ASSENRGKGYGYT

d_call: .
clone_size: .
v_call: TRBV7-2
cdr3_aa: ASSFAQGGYGYT

d_call: .
clone_size: .
v_call: TRBV5-1
cdr3_aa: ASSPPGAYNEQF